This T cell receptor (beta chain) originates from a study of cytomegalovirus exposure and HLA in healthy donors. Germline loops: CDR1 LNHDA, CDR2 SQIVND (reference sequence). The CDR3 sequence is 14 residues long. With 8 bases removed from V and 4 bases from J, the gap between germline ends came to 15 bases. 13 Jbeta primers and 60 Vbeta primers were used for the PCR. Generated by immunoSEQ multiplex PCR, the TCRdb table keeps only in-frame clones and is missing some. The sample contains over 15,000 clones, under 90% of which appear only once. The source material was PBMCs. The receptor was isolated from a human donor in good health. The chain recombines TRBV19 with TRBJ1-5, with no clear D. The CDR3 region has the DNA TGTGCCAGTGGGAGGAGGGCAGAGAATCAGCCCCAGCATTTT. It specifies CASGRRAENQPQHF.